This T cell receptor beta chain appears in the sequencing data of a study of CD8 T cells in Susac syndrome. Random hexamers were used to reverse transcribe an amount of about 0.45 to 1 ug RNA. TCR beta CDR3 was amplified by immunoSEQ multiplex PCR. This amplification extended across 54 Vbeta and 13 Jbeta segments. In TCRdb, the immunoSEQ multiplex PCR reads were re-called with MiXCR into one record per CDR3 protein. The table includes over 150,000 distinct CDR3 sequences, approximately 95% detected once. The CDR3 totals 15 residues. V lost 4 bases to trimming and J lost 5 bases, with 15 bases between them. The germline CDR1 and CDR2 sequences are SNHLY and FYNNEI. From blood CD8+ and CD4+ T cells, the TCR beta chain was sequenced. Multiple sclerosis controls were treatment-naive patients with stable or active relapsing-remitting disease. TEMRA cells were enriched by FACS, while CD8+ and CD4+ T cells were obtained through a negative isolation that was performed magnetically.

The sequence was obtained from a human donor with multiple sclerosis. V is TRBV2 and J is TRBJ1-5; tentatively, D is TRBD1 (5 bases). The sequenced sample was CD4+ T cells from PBMCs. The CDR3 DNA reads as TGTGCCAGCAGTGGGGGACTCCGGAGGGATCAGCCCCAGCATTTT. It codes for CASSGGLRRDQPQHF.